Listed below are T cell receptor beta chains from one sample, sequenced in a study of cytomegalovirus exposure and HLA in healthy donors. Produced via immunoSEQ multiplex PCR; TCRdb's table is partial and in-frame only. The table lists 150,000 to 200,000 clones, roughly four fifths of them singletons. Sequencing was performed on PBMCs. The receptors shown here come from a man aged 50 to 59 in good health and CMV-seropositive. CDR3s include the opening cysteine and the closing phenylalanine or tryptophan. Each record gives: V gene, CDR3 protein.

>TRBV27
CASSSLSGANVLTF
>TRBV7-2
CASSLGLAGGLSTDTQYF
>TRBV19
CASSILTGANYGYTF
>TRBV6-5
CASRAGGGNEQFF
>TRBV5-5
CASSLTEYGYTF
>TRBV5-1
CASRKGATDQETQYF
>TRBV2
CASSDGSSGNTIYF
>TRBV6-1
CASEGIANYEQYF
>TRBV11-2
CASSLDGAVGEKLFF
>TRBV7-9
CASSLEGLNTQYF
>TRBV30
CAWSKKTSGTRTYEQYF
>TRBV2
CASSGDRGLNEQFF
>TRBV6-5
CASSLTGTINEQFF
>TRBV18
CASSRDNLTTNEKLFF
>TRBV27
CASSWLQGSGYTF
>TRBV7-8
CASSLTNRDYGYTF
>TRBV28
CASNLAGGQETQYF
>TRBV2
CASSETRTQYF
>TRBV6-6
CASTDPRGYEQYF
>TRBV6-1
CASSEWGVGANVLTF